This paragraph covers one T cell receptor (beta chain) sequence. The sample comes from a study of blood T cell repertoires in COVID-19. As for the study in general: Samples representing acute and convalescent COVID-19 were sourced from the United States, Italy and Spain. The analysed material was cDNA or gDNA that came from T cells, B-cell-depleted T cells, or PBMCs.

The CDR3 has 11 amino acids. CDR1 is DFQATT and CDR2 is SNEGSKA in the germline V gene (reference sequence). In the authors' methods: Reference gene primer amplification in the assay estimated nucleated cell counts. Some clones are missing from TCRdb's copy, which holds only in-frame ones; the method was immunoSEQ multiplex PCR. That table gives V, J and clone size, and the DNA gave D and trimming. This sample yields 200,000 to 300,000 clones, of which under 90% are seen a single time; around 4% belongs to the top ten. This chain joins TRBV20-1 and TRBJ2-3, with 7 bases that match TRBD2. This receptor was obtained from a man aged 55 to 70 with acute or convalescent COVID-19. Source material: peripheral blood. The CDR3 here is CRAGTKDTQYF. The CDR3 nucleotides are TGCAGAGCGGGAACAAAAGATACGCAGTATTTT.